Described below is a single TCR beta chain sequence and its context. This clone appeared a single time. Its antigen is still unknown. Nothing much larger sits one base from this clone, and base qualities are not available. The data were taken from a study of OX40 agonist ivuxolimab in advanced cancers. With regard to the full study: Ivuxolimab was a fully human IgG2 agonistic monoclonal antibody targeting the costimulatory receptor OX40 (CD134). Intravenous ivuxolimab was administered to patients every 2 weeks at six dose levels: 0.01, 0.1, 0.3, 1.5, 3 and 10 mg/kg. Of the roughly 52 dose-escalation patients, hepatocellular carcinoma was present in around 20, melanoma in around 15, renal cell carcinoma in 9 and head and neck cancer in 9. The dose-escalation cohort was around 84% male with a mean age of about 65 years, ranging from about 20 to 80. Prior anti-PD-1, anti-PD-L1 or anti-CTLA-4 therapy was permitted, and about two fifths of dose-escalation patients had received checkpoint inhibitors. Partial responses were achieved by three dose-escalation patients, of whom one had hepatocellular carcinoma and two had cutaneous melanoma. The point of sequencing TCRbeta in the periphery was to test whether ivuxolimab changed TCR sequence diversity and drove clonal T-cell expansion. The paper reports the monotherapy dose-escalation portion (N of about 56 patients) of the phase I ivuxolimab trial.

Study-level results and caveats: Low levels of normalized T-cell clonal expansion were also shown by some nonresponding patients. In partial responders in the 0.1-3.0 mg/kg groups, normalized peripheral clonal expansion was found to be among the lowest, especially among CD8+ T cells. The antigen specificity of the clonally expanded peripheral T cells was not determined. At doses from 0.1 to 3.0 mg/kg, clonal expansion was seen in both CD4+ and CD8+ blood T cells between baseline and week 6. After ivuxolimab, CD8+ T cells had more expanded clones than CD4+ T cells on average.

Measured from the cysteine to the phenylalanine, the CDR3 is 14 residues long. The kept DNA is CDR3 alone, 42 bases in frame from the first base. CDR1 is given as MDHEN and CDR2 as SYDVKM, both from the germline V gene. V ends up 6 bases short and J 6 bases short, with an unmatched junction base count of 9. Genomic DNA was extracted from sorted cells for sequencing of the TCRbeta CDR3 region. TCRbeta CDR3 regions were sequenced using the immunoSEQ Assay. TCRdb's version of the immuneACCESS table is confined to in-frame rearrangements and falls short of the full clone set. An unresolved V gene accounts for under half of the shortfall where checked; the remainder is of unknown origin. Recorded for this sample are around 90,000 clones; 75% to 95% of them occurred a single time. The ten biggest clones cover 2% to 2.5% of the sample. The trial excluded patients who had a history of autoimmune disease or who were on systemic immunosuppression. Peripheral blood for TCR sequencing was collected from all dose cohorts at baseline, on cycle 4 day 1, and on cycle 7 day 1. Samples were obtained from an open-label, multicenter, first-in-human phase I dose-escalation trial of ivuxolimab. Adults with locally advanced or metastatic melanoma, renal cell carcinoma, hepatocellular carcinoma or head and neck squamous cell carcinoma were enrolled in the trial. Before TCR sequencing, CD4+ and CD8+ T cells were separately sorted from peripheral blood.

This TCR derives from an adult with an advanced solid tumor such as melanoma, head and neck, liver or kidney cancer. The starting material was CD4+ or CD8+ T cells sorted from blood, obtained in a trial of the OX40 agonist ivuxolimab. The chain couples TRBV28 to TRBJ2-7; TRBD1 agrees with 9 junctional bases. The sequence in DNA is TGTGCCAGCAGAGCCCACGGGACAGGGCGCGAGCAGTACTTC. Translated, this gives CASRAHGTGREQYF.